One sample yielded the 27 T cell receptor beta chains listed below, sequenced in a study of blood T cell repertoires in COVID-19. Using immunoSEQ multiplex PCR, the repertoire was profiled, and TCRdb retains in-frame clones only, with some absent. Here the sample spans 200,000 to 300,000 clones, around 87% being singletons. Sequences were obtained from peripheral blood. Every receptor here comes from a woman aged 40 to 50 who had recovered from COVID-19.

This clone has a single count. The chain couples TRBV30 to TRBJ1-4; TRBD1 is a possible D gene (5 bases). The CDR3 loop spans 15 amino acids. Deletions cut 4 bases from V and 1 base from J, with 13 bases between. In germline, CDR1 is GTSNPN, CDR2 SVGIG (reference sequence). The CDR3: CAWKFGDRTNEKLFF. CDR3 sequence (DNA): TGTGCCTGGAAATTTGGTGACAGAACTAATGAAAAACTGTTTTTT.

V is TRBV5-1 and J is TRBJ1-1; 7 nucleotides align to TRBD1. J was trimmed by 2 bases and V by 4 bases; bases with no gene match: 11. Germline CDR1 SGHRS, CDR2 YFSETQ. The CDR3 totals 16 residues. The CDR3 loop is CASSIRQGRGNTEAFF. The CDR3 DNA sequence: TGCGCCAGCAGCATCCGACAGGGTAGGGGTAACACTGAAGCTTTCTTT.

Here the CDR3 DNA reads TGTGCCAGCAGCCCTCGAACAGGACCCGGTGACTATGGCTACACCTTC. It translates to CASSPRTGPGDYGYTF. The chain combines TRBV3-1 (or the pseudogene TRBV3-2) with TRBJ1-2; D possibly corresponds to TRBD1 (5 bases). V lost 4 bases, J lost 3 bases, and 18 bases lay in between. This CDR3 comprises 16 residues. The germline gives CDR1 LGHDT, CDR2 YNNKEL (reference sequence).

The V and J genes are TRBV10-3 and TRBJ2-4; TRBD2 agrees at 10 bases. CDR3 length: 16 amino acids. CDR1 ENHRY and CDR2 SYGVKD come from the germline V gene. V shed 0 bases and J 8 bases; nucleotides not matched to a gene: 7. The CDR3 sequence: CAISESKSGGADIQYF. CDR3 in DNA: TGTGCCATCAGTGAGTCGAAGAGCGGGGGGGCTGACATTCAGTACTTC.

This chain connects TRBV7-2 to TRBJ2-4; D is ambiguous. Germline CDR1 reads SGHTA; CDR2 reads FQGNSA. The CDR3 contains 16 residues. Trimming removed 5 bases from V and 3 bases from J, with 17 bases in between. The CDR3 DNA follows: TGTGCCAGCAGCCCCCAGAGCACAGTGATCAAAAACATTCAGTACTTC. Its protein is CASSPQSTVIKNIQYF.

This chain connects TRBV23-1 to TRBJ2-2, with 7 bases identical to TRBD1. TRBV23-1 is an ORF, with its function uncertain. The CDR3 extends over 18 amino acids. V shed 5 bases and J 5 bases; nucleotides not matched to a gene: 17. The CDR3 sequence: CASSDFLTTGLGTGELFF. The CDR3 region has the DNA TGCGCCAGCAGTGACTTTCTAACGACAGGGCTAGGGACCGGGGAGCTGTTTTTT.

The chain links TRBV11-3 to TRBJ1-2, with D possibly matching TRBD1 (6 bases). With 5 bases removed from V and 6 bases from J, the gap between germline ends came to 13 bases. The CDR3 extends over 13 amino acids. CDR1 and CDR2 from the germline V gene are SGHNT and YENEEA. The CDR3 reads CASSPHSGDGYTF. The DNA for the CDR3 is TGTGCCAGCAGCCCGCACTCAGGGGATGGCTACACCTTC.

V is TRBV5-6 and J is TRBJ1-1; D uncertain. V shed 1 base and J shed 7 bases, with 17 bases lying between them. Per the germline V gene, CDR1 is SGHDT and CDR2 is YYEEEE. This CDR3 is 15 amino acids long. CDR3 coding DNA: TGTGCCAGCAGCTTGCCGGGAAGGACCATGCTTGAAGCTTTCTTT. It translates to CASSLPGRTMLEAFF.

The chain has TRBV29-1 and TRBJ2-7; the D is unclear. The CDR3 spans 13 residues. Trimming left V 4 bases short and J 0 bases short, with 10 bases between. CDR1 and CDR2 from the germline V gene are SQVTM and ANQGSEA. CDR3 in DNA: TGCAGCGTTGTGTCCCGCAGCTCCTACGAGCAGTACTTC. This encodes CSVVSRSSYEQYF.

Remarks on this clone: At one boundary the junction diverges from the germline segment, which might be a read error. CDR3 sequence (DNA): TGTGCCAGCACCTTAAGGGGCAGGTTCCCGTCCTTC. It codes for CASTLRGRFPSF. The V gene is TRBV7-8, the J gene TRBJ2-7; TRBD1 is a possible D gene (5 bases). The CDR3 has 12 residues. Germline loops: CDR1 SGHVS, CDR2 FQNEAQ.

The chain links TRBV7-9 to TRBJ1-6; no clear D. The CDR3 extends over 14 amino acids. V was shortened by 1 base and J by 8 bases, with 9 bases between the two germline ends. Germline-derived CDR1 and CDR2 are SEHNR and FQNEAQ (reference sequence). The CDR3 sequence: CASSLESVDSPLHF. CDR3 DNA: TGTGCCAGCAGCTTAGAATCAGTCGATTCACCCCTCCACTTT.

This chain connects TRBV9 to TRBJ1-2, with 9 bases that match TRBD1. Per germline, CDR1 SGDLS and CDR2 YYNGEE. This CDR3 comprises 14 residues. V gave up 0 bases and J gave up 7 bases; unmatched junction bases: 4. CDR3 protein: CASSVGQGVSGYTF. The CDR3 bases are TGTGCCAGCAGCGTAGGACAGGGGGTGAGTGGCTACACCTTC.

This clone has more than one count but fewer than ten. The chain employs TRBV30 and TRBJ2-6; 9 nucleotides align to TRBD1. V dropped 3 bases and J dropped 1; count of bases not matched to a gene: 7. The V gene's germline CDR1 is GTSNPN and CDR2 SVGIG (reference sequence). The CDR3 totals 17 residues. The CDR3 coding sequence is TGTGCCTGGAGAGTGGACAGGGGTCGGTCTGGGGCCAACGTCCTGACTTTC. Protein: CAWRVDRGRSGANVLTF.

This chain links TRBV7-2 with TRBJ2-3, with TRBD2 as a possible D gene (6 bases). CDR1 and CDR2 from the germline V gene are SGHTA and FQGNSA. V was cut by 1 base and J by 1 base, with 9 bases left in between. CDR3 length: 15 amino acids. The CDR3, as DNA: TGTGCCAGCAGCTTAGAACTAGCCGGCACAGATACGCAGTATTTT. Its protein product is CASSLELAGTDTQYF.

This clone has just a few counts. J is TRBJ2-7 and V is TRBV5-4; a possible D gene is TRBD2 (6 bases). CDR3 length: 15 amino acids. In germline, CDR1 is SGHNT, CDR2 YYREEE (reference sequence). Trimming pared 3 bases from V and 3 bases from J, leaving 16 bases between. The CDR3 sequence: CASSWGVGRNYEQYF. CDR3 in DNA: TGTGCCAGCAGCTGGGGGGTAGGGCGGAACTACGAGCAGTACTTC.

This chain connects TRBV4-1 to TRBJ2-5; 8 nucleotides match TRBD2. V shed 0 bases, J shed 3 bases, and the junction held 3 bases outside the gene matches. The CDR3 is 15 residues long. CDR1 is MGHRA, CDR2 YSYEKL, per germline. The CDR3 loop reads CASSQDPAGEETQYF. CDR3 nucleotide sequence: TGCGCCAGCAGCCAAGATCCAGCGGGGGAAGAGACCCAGTACTTC.

This chain uses TRBV7-9 with TRBJ1-5, with TRBD1 identical over 11 bases. Germline trimming cut 5 bases from V and 5 bases from J; bases unmatched to any gene: 5. Looked up from germline, CDR1 is SEHNR and CDR2 is FQNEAQ (reference sequence). There are 15 residues in the CDR3. The CDR3 spells CASSPGTGGYQPQHF. The DNA for the CDR3 is TGTGCCAGCAGCCCCGGGACAGGGGGTTATCAGCCCCAGCATTTT.

This rearrangement joins TRBV18 to TRBJ2-4; 10 bases match TRBD1. The V gene's germline CDR1 is KGHSH and CDR2 LQKENI. J gave up 4 bases and V 3 bases, and 3 bases lay outside the gene matches. The CDR3 consists of 15 residues. CDR3 DNA: TGTGCCAGCTCACCTAGGACAGGGGGGAAAAACATTCAGTACTTC. Protein: CASSPRTGGKNIQYF.

J is TRBJ2-1 and V is TRBV12-5; 8 bases map to TRBD2. The CDR3 contains 18 residues. CDR1 is LGHNT and CDR2 is FRNRAP in the germline V gene. V lost 4 bases to trimming and J lost 7 bases; unmatched junction nucleotides: 18. The CDR3 DNA reads TGTGCTAGTGGTTCCCGAAGTGTCGGGGGGGCCCGGGGGAATGAGCAGTTCTTC. Amino acid sequence: CASGSRSVGGARGNEQFF.

As DNA, the CDR3 is TGTGCCAGCAGCGGGGCAGGGGCTAACACCGGGGAGCTGTTTTTT. Translated, it gives CASSGAGANTGELFF. The chain uses TRBV9 and TRBJ2-2; D possibly corresponds to TRBD1 (6 bases). From germline, CDR1 is SGDLS and CDR2 YYNGEE. CDR3 length equals 15 residues. Trimming took off 3 bases at V and 2 bases at J, with 11 bases between the two ends.

The rearrangement uses TRBV12-3 or TRBV12-4 and TRBJ1-3; D gene ambiguous. V was pared by 3 bases and J by 2 bases, with 5 bases between. There are 13 residues in the CDR3. CDR3 DNA sequence: TGTGCCAGCAGTTTTGGCCCTGGAAACACCATATATTTT. Amino acids: CASSFGPGNTIYF.

This clone was picked up a small number of times. The chain employs TRBV18 and TRBJ1-1; D is uncertain. Trimming cost V 2 bases and J 2 bases, with 9 bases left between them. In germline, CDR1 is KGHSH, CDR2 LQKENI. This CDR3 contains 14 residues. In nucleotides, the CDR3 is TGTGCCAGCTCACCATTCACAGAAAACACTGAAGCTTTCTTT. Translation gives CASSPFTENTEAFF.

This clone occurred once. This chain connects TRBV5-6 to TRBJ2-3; D is uncertain. There are 13 residues in the CDR3. CDR1 SGHDT and CDR2 YYEEEE come from the germline V gene. Trimming shortened V by 1 base and J by 2 bases, and 5 bases separated the two germline ends. This CDR3 is CASSLTVTDTQYF. The CDR3 coding sequence is TGTGCCAGCAGCTTGACGGTCACAGATACGCAGTATTTT.

The rearrangement joins TRBV5-6 to TRBJ2-1, with D possibly matching TRBD2 (6 bases). CDR1 is SGHDT, CDR2 YYEEEE, per germline. V was pared by 4 bases and J by 8 bases, with 13 bases between. The CDR3 sequence is 13 residues long. The CDR3 spells CASSRGGADEQFF. In DNA, the CDR3 is TGTGCCAGCAGCCGAGGCGGGGCCGATGAGCAGTTCTTC.

V gene TRBV7-9 combines with J gene TRBJ1-5; a possible D gene is TRBD1 (6 bases). Trimming left V 1 base short and J 9 bases short, with 13 bases between. Per the germline V gene, CDR1 is SEHNR and CDR2 is FQNEAQ (reference sequence). The CDR3 has 14 amino acids. This CDR3 is CASSLEQGGGPQHF. DNA of the CDR3: TGTGCCAGCAGCTTAGAACAGGGCGGTGGGCCCCAGCATTTT.

The chain links TRBV19 to TRBJ1-1; TRBD1 aligns across 8 bases. Germline CDR1 is LNHDA and CDR2 is SQIVND (reference sequence). The CDR3 covers 16 residues. The J segment lost 1 base and the V segment lost 2 bases, leaving 6 bases of the junction unmatched. This CDR3 is CASSIRQGAWNTEAFF. CDR3 sequence (DNA): TGTGCCAGTAGTATAAGGCAGGGGGCCTGGAACACTGAAGCTTTCTTT. Looking up the rest from reference TRBV19 and TRBJ1-1 gives the full variable domain: DGGITQSPKYLFRKEGQNVTLSCEQNLNHDAMYWYRQDPGQGLRLIYYSQIVNDFQKGDIAEGYSVSREKKESFPLTVTSAQKNPTAFYLCASSIRQGAWNTEAFFGQGTRLTVV.

The rearrangement uses TRBV19 and TRBJ2-7, with D perhaps TRBD2 (5 bases). The CDR3 length is 14 residues. V lost 3 bases and J 2 bases, leaving 11 bases between the germline ends. Germline V gives CDR1 LNHDA, CDR2 SQIVND (reference sequence). In nucleotides, the CDR3 is TGTGCCAGTAGTATGGGAGACCGCACCTACGAGCAGTACTTC. Translating gives CASSMGDRTYEQYF. Together with reference TRBV19 and TRBJ2-7, the CDR3 gives the full variable domain: DGGITQSPKYLFRKEGQNVTLSCEQNLNHDAMYWYRQDPGQGLRLIYYSQIVNDFQKGDIAEGYSVSREKKESFPLTVTSAQKNPTAFYLCASSMGDRTYEQYFGPGTRLTVT.